The rows below give T cell receptor beta chains drawn from one sample of a study of long-term antiretroviral therapy in people with HIV. Only in-frame clones appear in the TCRdb table, and some are missing; sequencing was by immunoSEQ multiplex PCR. The sample includes 17,000 or so clones, 75% to 95% of them seen just once. Specimen: unsorted PBMCs, collected 0.3 years after starting antiretroviral therapy. These receptor sequences come from a man between 60 and 75 years old with HIV. The CDR3 runs from the conserved cysteine through the conserved F or W. D genes are given only for firm matches. Not every row has a clone size; where given, it reads once, few, many or a size class.

D gene | J gene | clone size | V gene | CDR3 DNA | CDR3 protein
TRBD1 | TRBJ2-7 | . | TRBV7-2 | TGTGCCAGCAGCCTCTGGGACAGTCCGACCTACGAGCAGTACTTC | CASSLWDSPTYEQYF
. | TRBJ1-1 | . | TRBV10-3 | TGTGCCATCAGAACCAACACGAACACTGAAGCTTTCTTT | CAIRTNTNTEAFF
. | TRBJ2-1 | . | TRBV7-8 | TGTGCCAGCACTCTTTCGTCCTACAATGAGCAGTTCTTC | CASTLSSYNEQFF
TRBD2 | TRBJ2-7 | . | TRBV7-3 | TGTGCCAGCAGCTTAACGGGGCTAGCGGGAGGGACAACCTACGAGCAGTACTTC | CASSLTGLAGGTTYEQYF
. | TRBJ2-5 | . | TRBV29-1 | TGCAGCGTTGAAGGTTGGGGGCCGGAGGCCCAGTACTTC | CSVEGWGPEAQYF
. | TRBJ2-2 | . | TRBV28 | TGTGCCAGCAGTATACGGACATTCGAAACCGGGGAGCTGTTTTTT | CASSIRTFETGELFF
. | TRBJ2-2 | few | TRBV30 | TGTGCCTGGAGTGTAGAAAACAAATACACCGGGGAGCTGTTTTTT | CAWSVENKYTGELFF
. | TRBJ2-5 | . | TRBV5-4 | TGTGCCAGCAGCTTGCGGGAACAAGAGACCCAGTACTTC | CASSLREQETQYF
TRBD1 | TRBJ1-6 | . | TRBV18 | TGTGCCAGCTCACACACTGACAGGGATTCACCCCTCCACTTT | CASSHTDRDSPLHF
TRBD2 | TRBJ2-7 | . | TRBV19 | TGTGCCAGTAGTCGCAGCGGGATATCCTACGAGCAGTACTTC | CASSRSGISYEQYF
TRBD1 | TRBJ2-7 | . | TRBV14 | TGTGCCAGCAGCCTCCGCACCGGGACAGGGTTCCACGAGCAGTACTTC | CASSLRTGTGFHEQYF
TRBD1 | TRBJ1-2 | . | TRBV6-5 | TGTGCCAGCAGATACTATGGGGGACAGGGATACTATGGCTACACCTTC | CASRYYGGQGYYGYTF
TRBD1 | TRBJ1-4 | . | TRBV29-1 | TGCAGCGTAGGGGGCGTGGAAGAAAAACTGTTTTTT | CSVGGVEEKLFF
. | TRBJ2-7 | . | TRBV10-2 | TGCGCCAGCAGCCCCGGGGAATCCTACGAGCAGTACTTC | CASSPGESYEQYF
. | TRBJ2-7 | . | TRBV11-3 | TGTGCCAGCAGCTTGGGGACGGGTGGTCACGAGCAGTACTTC | CASSLGTGGHEQYF
TRBD2 | TRBJ2-5 | once | TRBV29-1 | TGCAGCGTTAAACGGGAGGGGCGGGGAGAGACCCAGTACTTC | CSVKREGRGETQYF
. | TRBJ2-1 | once | TRBV13 | TGTGCCAGCAGCTTCAGGGACAGTCCCGGGAGCTCCTACAATGAGCAGTTCTTC | CASSFRDSPGSSYNEQFF
. | TRBJ2-4 | . | TRBV1 | TGCACCAGCAGCCGCCGAAGGAGTACTAGCGGGAGGCGGGAAGCCAAAAACATTCAGTACTTC | CTSSRRRSTSGRREAKNIQYF
TRBD1 | TRBJ2-6 | . | TRBV13 | TGTGCCAGCAGAGACAGGGGCTCTGGGGCCAACGTCCTGACTTTC | CASRDRGSGANVLTF
. | TRBJ2-6 | . | TRBV18 | TGTGCCAGCTCACCAATTTCTGGGGCCAACGTCCTGACTTTC | CASSPISGANVLTF
. | TRBJ2-7 | . | TRBV20-1 | TGCAGTGCTATCCGGATCTACGAGCAGTACTTC | CSAIRIYEQYF
TRBD1 | TRBJ2-7 | once | TRBV18 | TGTGCCAGCTCAGTCGGGACAGCCTCCTACGAGCAGTACTTC | CASSVGTASYEQYF
TRBD2 | TRBJ2-3 | . | TRBV5-4 | TGTGCCAGCAGCTTGGGGGGACTAGCGGGGGCGGTCAGCACAGATACGCAGTATTTT | CASSLGGLAGAVSTDTQYF
. | TRBJ1-5 | large | TRBV2 | TGTGCCAGCAGTTCTAATTGGAGCAATCAGCCCCAGCATTTT | CASSSNWSNQPQHF
. | TRBJ2-5 | once | TRBV7-9 | TGTGCCAGCAGCCCCAGCGGCACGCCAGGGGCCCAGTACTTC | CASSPSGTPGAQYF
. | TRBJ2-7 | . | TRBV25-1 | TGTGCCAGCAGTGATATTACCGAGCAGTACTTC | CASSDITEQYF
. | TRBJ2-3 | . | TRBV5-1 | TGCGCCAGCAGCCCTCCCGTAGTCGGGGGCGGAGCAGATACGCAGTATTTT | CASSPPVVGGGADTQYF
. | TRBJ1-1 | . | TRBV10-2 | TGCGCCAGCAGTGGGAATCCGGGGGCTGAAGCTTTCTTT | CASSGNPGAEAFF
. | TRBJ2-6 | . | TRBV9 | TGTGCCAGCAGCCCCCTCCTCGGCGGGGGGGCCAACGTCCTGACTTTC | CASSPLLGGGANVLTF
TRBD1 | TRBJ1-5 | few | TRBV28 | TGTGCCAGCAGTATGCCCGACAGGGAATATCAGCCCCAGCATTTT | CASSMPDREYQPQHF
. | TRBJ2-5 | . | TRBV7-3 | TGTGCCAGCAGCCCAAGCGGCTCTCAAGAGACCCAGTACTTC | CASSPSGSQETQYF
TRBD1 | TRBJ2-7 | . | TRBV27 | TGTGCCAGCAGTCCCCGAGGGACAGGGGTAGGAGAGCAGTACTTC | CASSPRGTGVGEQYF
. | TRBJ2-7 | . | TRBV9 | TGTGCCAGCAGCGAGAACCCTTTGACTTGGGAGCAGTACTTC | CASSENPLTWEQYF
TRBD1 | TRBJ1-2 | . | TRBV4-2 | TGTGCCAGCAGCCAAGATAGGGACAGTAACTATGGCTACACCTTC | CASSQDRDSNYGYTF
. | TRBJ1-4 | once | TRBV7-8 | TGTGCCAGCAGCTACAACAGGGAGATAGGTGAAAAACTGTTTTTT | CASSYNREIGEKLFF
. | TRBJ2-6 | . | TRBV19 | TGTGCCAGTAGTGTGGGAGCTGGGGCCAACGTCCTGACTTTC | CASSVGAGANVLTF
TRBD1 | TRBJ1-2 | . | TRBV27 | TGTGCCAGCAGTGCTCTGGGTCTTGGAGGACAGGGAATTACCTATGGCTACACCTTC | CASSALGLGGQGITYGYTF